The rows below give T cell receptor beta chains drawn from one sample of a study of T cell changes during pregnancy in multiple sclerosis. The table came from immunoSEQ multiplex PCR; TCRdb's copy has only in-frame clones and leaves some out. The sample yields some 77,000 clones, around 90% seen once. The sample here was peripheral blood, taken in the second trimester of pregnancy. These receptors all come from a female donor in good health, enrolled as a control in a pregnancy study. CDR3s include the opening cysteine and the closing phenylalanine or tryptophan. Each record gives: D gene, V gene, J gene, clone size, CDR3 DNA, CDR3 protein. D genes are given only for firm matches. Part of the rows lack a size; the others show once, few, many or a class for expanded clones.

>-|TRBV18|TRBJ2-7|once
TGTGCCAGCTCACTAATTGCAGGGGCCCAAAGACGGAGCTACGAGCAGTACTTC
CASSLIAGAQRRSYEQYF
>-|TRBV19|TRBJ2-6|once
TGTGCCAGTAGCTCCAACAGGGTTGGGGCCAACGTCCTGACTTTC
CASSSNRVGANVLTF
>-|TRBV4-3|TRBJ1-1|-
TGCGCCAGCAGCCCCCTACTCCAGAACACTGAAGCTTTCTTT
CASSPLLQNTEAFF
>-|TRBV7-9|TRBJ1-2|few
TGTGCCAGCAGCCCGGACAGCTATGGCTACACCTTC
CASSPDSYGYTF
>-|TRBV6-6|TRBJ2-5|-
TGTGCCAGCACCTACGGGGAATTTTTAAAAGAGACCCAGTACTTC
CASTYGEFLKETQYF
>-|TRBV4-3|TRBJ1-1|-
TGCGCCAGCAGCCTCAAGAGAGGTGAAGCTTTCTTT
CASSLKRGEAFF
>-|TRBV30|TRBJ1-3|-
TGTGCCTGGAGCGAGACGGGTCCTGGAAACACCATATATTTT
CAWSETGPGNTIYF
>TRBD1|TRBV19|TRBJ1-5|-
TGTGCCAGTATGAGGGACAGTGGGAGATATAGCAATCAGCCCCAGCATTTT
CASMRDSGRYSNQPQHF
>TRBD2|TRBV5-1|TRBJ2-5|-
TGCGCCAGCAGCTCCTCCCGTAGCGGGGGGGCTCAAGAGACCCAGTACTTC
CASSSSRSGGAQETQYF
>TRBD2|TRBV12-5|TRBJ2-2|-
TGTGCTAGTGGTTCCCTGGGAGGGGCCAATACCGGGGAGCTGTTTTTT
CASGSLGGANTGELFF
>TRBD1|TRBV19|TRBJ2-6|-
TGTGCCAGTAATCGGGGACAGGGTGTGTCCGGGGCCAACGTCCTGACTTTC
CASNRGQGVSGANVLTF
>-|TRBV7-3|TRBJ2-1|-
TGTGCCAGCAGCTTAAATCAGGGTGAGCAGTTCTTC
CASSLNQGEQFF
>TRBD1|TRBV5-6|TRBJ1-4|-
TGTGCCAGCAGCGAGACAGGGAAAAAACTGTTTTTT
CASSETGKKLFF
>TRBD1|TRBV5-1|TRBJ1-4|-
TGCGCCAGCAGGGGGCCCGGGACAGGGGATGAAAAACTGTTTTTT
CASRGPGTGDEKLFF
>TRBD2|TRBV10-2|TRBJ2-7|-
TGCGCCAGCAGTTCAGCGGGATACTCCTACGAGCAGTACTTC
CASSSAGYSYEQYF
>-|TRBV4-3|TRBJ1-5|-
TGCGCCAGCAGCCAAGACGGTCAGCCCCAGCATTTT
CASSQDGQPQHF
>-|TRBV7-9|TRBJ1-2|-
TGTGCCAGCAGCCTACAGGGACACGGCGATGGCTACACCTTC
CASSLQGHGDGYTF